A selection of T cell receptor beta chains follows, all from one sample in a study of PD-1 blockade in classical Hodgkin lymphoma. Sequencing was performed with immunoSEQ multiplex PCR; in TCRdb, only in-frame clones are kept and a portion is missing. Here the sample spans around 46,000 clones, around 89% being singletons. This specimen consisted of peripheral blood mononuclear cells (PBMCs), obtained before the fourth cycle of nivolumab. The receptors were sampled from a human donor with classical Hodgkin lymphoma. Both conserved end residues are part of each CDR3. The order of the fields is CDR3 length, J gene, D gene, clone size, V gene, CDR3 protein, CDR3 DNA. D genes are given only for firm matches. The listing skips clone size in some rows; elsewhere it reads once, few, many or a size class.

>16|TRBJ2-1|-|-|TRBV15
CATSSGTGLGYNEQFF
TGTGCCACCAGCTCCGGGACTGGGCTGGGTTACAATGAGCAGTTCTTC
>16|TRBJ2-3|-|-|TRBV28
CASTSGKAPKADTQYF
TGTGCCAGCACCTCTGGTAAAGCCCCAAAAGCGGATACGCAGTATTTT
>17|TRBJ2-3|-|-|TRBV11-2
CASSPPPGAPNTDTQYF
TGTGCCAGCAGCCCCCCCCCAGGGGCTCCTAACACGGATACGCAGTATTTT
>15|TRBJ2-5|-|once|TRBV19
CASSKSPGWLETQYF
TGTGCCAGTAGCAAATCTCCCGGGTGGCTAGAGACCCAGTACTTC
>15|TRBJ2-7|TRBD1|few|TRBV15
CATSRVNRGSYEQYF
TGTGCCACCAGCAGAGTAAACAGGGGCTCCTACGAGCAGTACTTC
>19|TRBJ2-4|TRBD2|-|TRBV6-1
CASSGALAGADLAKNIQYF
TGTGCCAGCAGTGGCGCACTAGCGGGGGCCGACCTAGCCAAAAACATTCAGTACTTC
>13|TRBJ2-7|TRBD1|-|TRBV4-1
CASSHDRGYEQYF
TGCGCCAGCAGCCACGACAGGGGTTACGAGCAGTACTTC
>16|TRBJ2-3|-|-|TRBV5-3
CARNTGGTESTDTQYF
TGTGCCAGAAACACGGGAGGGACAGAAAGCACAGATACGCAGTATTTT
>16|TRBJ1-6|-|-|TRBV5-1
CASSLGQISYNSPLHF
TGCGCCAGCAGCTTGGGGCAGATCTCCTATAATTCACCCCTCCACTTT
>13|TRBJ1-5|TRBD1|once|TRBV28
CASSRGSNQPQHF
TGTGCCAGCAGCAGGGGGAGCAATCAGCCCCAGCATTTT
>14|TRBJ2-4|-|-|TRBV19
CASSIWGLGNIQYF
TGTGCCAGTAGTATTTGGGGTTTGGGTAACATTCAGTACTTC
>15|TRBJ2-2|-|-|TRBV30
CAWSVRDWDTGELFF
TGTGCCTGGAGTGTACGGGATTGGGATACCGGGGAGCTGTTTTTT
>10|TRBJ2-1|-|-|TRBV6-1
CASSELAVFF
TGTGCCAGCAGTGAATTAGCAGTGTTCTTC
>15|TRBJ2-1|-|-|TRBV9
CASSGSGNLRDEQFF
TGTGCCAGCAGCGGATCCGGGAACCTCAGGGATGAGCAGTTCTTC
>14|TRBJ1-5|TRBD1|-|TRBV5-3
CASSIDRGNQPQHF
TGTGCCAGCAGCATAGACAGGGGTAATCAGCCCCAGCATTTT